This TCR beta chain was sequenced during a study of cytomegalovirus exposure and HLA in healthy donors. Study as a whole: The early release's HLA-typed donors yielded some 85 million unique TCRs.

V was cut by 5 bases and J by 4 bases, with 14 bases left in between. Germline assignment: CDR1 LGHNA and CDR2 YSLEER. This CDR3 has 14 residues. The PCR ran on 60 Vbeta and 13 Jbeta primers. Method: immunoSEQ multiplex PCR; TCRdb's copy keeps in-frame clones and lacks some. This table has about 160,000 clones, approximately 80% appearing once. Regarding donors, all were healthy bone marrow donors. This clone was detected many times. Its target is unknown. Broader study findings: In a later analysis, at a false discovery rate of 0.05, 16,951 TCR beta sequences were associated with HLA alleles.

V and J are TRBV4-3 and TRBJ1-2; TRBD1 might be the D (5 bases). Sequenced input: PBMCs. This sequence was found in a man between 50 and 59 years old in good health and CMV-seropositive. CDR3 loop: CASSSGNRIYGYTF. DNA for the CDR3: TGCGCCAGCAGCTCTGGCAACAGGATCTATGGCTACACCTTC.